Listed here are 19 T cell receptor beta chains from one sample, sequenced in a study of cytomegalovirus exposure and HLA in healthy donors (dated by TCRdb to about 2017). To prepare the library, the immunoSEQ multiplex PCR assay was applied. For the multiplex PCR, a mixture combining 60 forward primers for TCR Vbeta segments and 13 reverse primers for TCR Jbeta segments was used. TCRdb provides this immuneACCESS table in a form limited to in-frame rearrangements. Some clones are lacking; in checked studies, under half of them reflect an unresolved V gene, and why the rest are absent is not known. This sample gives 150,000 to 200,000 clones in total; 75% to 90% of them show up just once. Of the sample, roughly 2% is held by the ten largest clones. The sequenced material came from PBMCs. The receptors derive from a human donor in good health.

This chain uses TRBV5-1 with TRBJ2-7; TRBD1 agrees at 8 bases. The trim removed 4 bases at V and 6 bases at J, leaving 9 bases unmatched. This CDR3 has 14 amino acids. Germline V gene data show CDR1 as SGHRS and CDR2 as YFSETQ. The CDR3 reads CASSPPGQDIEQYF. The CDR3, as DNA: TGCGCCAGCAGCCCGCCGGGACAGGACATCGAGCAGTACTTC.

The CDR3 reads CASSRSGSYEQYF. CDR3 sequence (DNA): TGTGCCAGCAGTCGGTCCGGCTCCTACGAGCAGTACTTC. The rearrangement uses TRBV27 and TRBJ2-7; D is unclear. V lost 5 bases and J 0 bases, leaving 8 bases between the germline ends. The CDR3 runs 13 residues. Germline CDR1 MNHEY, CDR2 SMNVEV (reference sequence).

The chain carries TRBV9 and TRBJ2-5; TRBD2 agrees at 8 bases. The V gene end was trimmed by 7 bases and the J gene end by 5 bases; junction bases not matched to a gene: 7. This CDR3 contains 13 residues. In germline, CDR1 is SGDLS, CDR2 YYNGEE. The CDR3 spells CASGRGGQETQYF. CDR3 nucleotides: TGTGCCAGCGGCCGGGGGGGCCAGGAGACCCAGTACTTC.

This chain links TRBV9 with TRBJ2-3, with 8 bases that match TRBD2. The germline gives CDR1 SGDLS, CDR2 YYNGEE. CDR3 length equals 16 residues. The V and J ends lost 1 base and 0 bases, in that order; junction bases with no gene match: 4. For the CDR3, the DNA is TGTGCCAGCAGCGTAATGAGCGGGGGTAGCACAGATACGCAGTATTTT. This gives the protein CASSVMSGGSTDTQYF. Full variable domain (rest looked up from reference TRBV9 and TRBJ2-3): DSGVTQTPKHLITATGQRVTLRCSPRSGDLSVYWYQQSLDQGLQFLIQYYNGEERAKGNILERFSAQQFPDLHSELNLSSLELGDSALYFCASSVMSGGSTDTQYFGPGTRLTVL.

The chain employs TRBV13 and TRBJ1-2; D is perhaps TRBD1 (5 bases). V was clipped by 4 bases and J by 2 bases, with 20 bases between them. Germline-derived CDR1 and CDR2 are PRHDT and FYEKMQ (reference sequence). CDR3 size: 17 residues. This CDR3 is CASSSLPGLGGNYGYTF. Written as DNA, the CDR3 is TGTGCCAGCAGCTCACTCCCCGGGTTGGGGGGGAACTATGGCTACACCTTC.

This clone has just a few counts. The rearrangement joins TRBV4-2 to TRBJ1-2; D possibly corresponds to TRBD1 (5 bases). The V end lost 3 bases, the J end lost 4 bases, and 18 bases lay between the germline ends. The CDR3 has 16 amino acids. Looked up from germline, CDR1 is LGHNA and CDR2 is YNFKEQ. The CDR3 spells CASSQATGQASYGYTF. For the CDR3, the DNA is TGTGCCAGCAGCCAGGCTACCGGACAAGCCTCCTATGGCTACACCTTC.

The chain employs TRBV6-5 and TRBJ1-4; TRBD1 might be the D (5 bases). CDR3 length: 14 residues. Between the trimmed V and J ends, which lost 3 bases and 2 bases, there was a span of 7 bases. The germline V gene encodes CDR1 MNHEY and CDR2 SVGAGI. The CDR3: CASSYSGTNEKLFF. In DNA form, the CDR3 reads TGTGCCAGCAGTTATTCAGGGACTAATGAAAAACTGTTTTTT.

V usage is TRBV4-1 and J usage is TRBJ2-1, with 10 bases that match TRBD2. Germline lookup yields CDR1 MGHRA and CDR2 YSYEKL. V dropped 4 bases and J dropped 8; count of bases not matched to a gene: 8. The CDR3 has 15 residues. CDR3 coding DNA: TGCGCCAGCAGCCTCTGGAGCGGGGGGGCCTATGAGCAGTTCTTC. It specifies CASSLWSGGAYEQFF.

The genes are TRBV7-9 and TRBJ1-2; 10 nucleotides line up with TRBD1. J gave up 5 bases and V 5 bases, and 5 bases lay outside the gene matches. CDR1 is SEHNR, CDR2 FQNEAQ, per germline (reference sequence). The CDR3 runs to 14 residues. The CDR3 sequence is CASSRTGGFYGYTF. The CDR3 bases are TGTGCCAGCAGCAGGACAGGGGGTTTTTATGGCTACACCTTC.

The CDR3 nucleotides read TGTGCCAGCAGCCTACAGGGGGCAAGGAATCAGCCCCAGCATTTT. Translating it yields CASSLQGARNQPQHF. The chain has TRBV7-2 and TRBJ1-5, with 9 positions matching TRBD1. Germline CDR1 is SGHTA and CDR2 is FQGNSA. The J segment lost 4 bases and the V segment lost 5 bases, leaving 6 bases of the junction unmatched. The CDR3 is 15 residues long.

The V gene is TRBV10-2, the J gene TRBJ2-2; a weak D match, TRBD2 (5 bases). Trimming removed 0 bases at V and 4 bases at J, with 12 bases between. CDR1 and CDR2 from the germline V gene are WSHSY and SAAADI. CDR3 length: 16 amino acids. The CDR3 DNA sequence: TGCGCCAGCAGTGAGTCGACTACTCTCGGCACCGGGGAGCTGTTTTTT. Residues: CASSESTTLGTGELFF.

The CDR3 reads CASTGDNEQFF. CDR3 sequence (DNA): TGTGCCAGCACGGGGGACAATGAGCAGTTCTTC. V is TRBV7-9 and J is TRBJ2-1, with a tentative D call TRBD2 (6 bases). V was cut by 7 bases and J by 5 bases, with 6 bases left in between. The V gene's germline CDR1 is SEHNR and CDR2 FQNEAQ (reference sequence). CDR3 length: 11 residues.

The V gene is TRBV27, the J gene TRBJ1-6, with a possible D match to TRBD1 (5 bases). Germline V gene lookup returns CDR1 MNHEY and CDR2 SMNVEV (reference sequence). V lost 1 base, J lost 14 bases, and 9 bases lay in between. The CDR3 spans 12 residues. The CDR3 DNA sequence: TGTGCCAGCAGTTTATTAACAGGTACCCTCCACTTT. As protein: CASSLLTGTLHF.

The DNA of the CDR3 is TGTGCCAGCAGTTACAAGGGGCCTAACTATGGCTACACCTTC. Its translation is CASSYKGPNYGYTF. The chain recombines TRBV6-5 with TRBJ1-2, with D perhaps matching TRBD1 (5 bases). The CDR3 runs to 14 residues. Germline V lookup: CDR1 MNHEY, CDR2 SVGAGI. Trimming removed 2 bases from V and 0 bases from J, with 7 bases in between.

Written as DNA, the CDR3 is TGTGCCAGCAGTTTAGACAGGGGGAACGAGCAGTACTTC. Protein: CASSLDRGNEQYF. The chain combines TRBV5-6 with TRBJ2-7; 9 positions match TRBD1. The CDR3 is made up of 13 amino acids. Germline CDR1 and CDR2: SGHDT and YYEEEE. Trimming cost V 5 bases and J 5 bases; bases outside gene matches: 5.

This chain uses TRBV11-2 with TRBJ1-1, with unresolved D. Per the germline V gene, CDR1 is SGHAT and CDR2 is FQNNGV. The V end lost 1 base, the J end lost 4 bases, and 16 bases lay between the germline ends. The CDR3 loop spans 16 amino acids. The CDR3 DNA reads TGTGCCAGCAGCTTAGGTTTGCTGGGCCCCTTCACTGAAGCTTTCTTT. Translating it yields CASSLGLLGPFTEAFF.

This sequence joins TRBV9 and TRBJ1-1; maybe TRBD1 (5 bases). This CDR3 has 16 residues. V was shortened by 4 bases and J by 3 bases, with 19 bases between the two germline ends. CDR1 is SGDLS, CDR2 YYNGEE, per germline. In DNA form, the CDR3 reads TGTGCCAGCAGCCTACATCAGGTGGGGGGTGACACTGAAGCTTTCTTT. Its protein product is CASSLHQVGGDTEAFF.

This clone was seen a single time. The genes are TRBV7-2 and TRBJ1-1, with TRBD1 matching over 7 bases. The germline CDR1 and CDR2 sequences are SGHTA and FQGNSA. V lost 0 bases, J lost 4 bases, and 14 bases stayed unmatched. The CDR3 runs to 18 residues. The CDR3 DNA is TGTGCCAGCAGCTTAGCGGGACCCGGCGGAGGGGGCAGCACTGAAGCTTTCTTT. It encodes CASSLAGPGGGGSTEAFF.

The V call is TRBV7-2, the J call TRBJ1-6, with 7 bases fitting TRBD1. J lost 3 bases, V lost 3 bases, and 2 bases had no gene match. In germline, CDR1 is SGHTA, CDR2 FQGNSA. This CDR3 contains 15 residues. This CDR3 is CASSFGQVYNSPLHF. In DNA, the CDR3 is TGTGCCAGCAGCTTCGGACAGGTCTATAATTCACCCCTCCACTTT.